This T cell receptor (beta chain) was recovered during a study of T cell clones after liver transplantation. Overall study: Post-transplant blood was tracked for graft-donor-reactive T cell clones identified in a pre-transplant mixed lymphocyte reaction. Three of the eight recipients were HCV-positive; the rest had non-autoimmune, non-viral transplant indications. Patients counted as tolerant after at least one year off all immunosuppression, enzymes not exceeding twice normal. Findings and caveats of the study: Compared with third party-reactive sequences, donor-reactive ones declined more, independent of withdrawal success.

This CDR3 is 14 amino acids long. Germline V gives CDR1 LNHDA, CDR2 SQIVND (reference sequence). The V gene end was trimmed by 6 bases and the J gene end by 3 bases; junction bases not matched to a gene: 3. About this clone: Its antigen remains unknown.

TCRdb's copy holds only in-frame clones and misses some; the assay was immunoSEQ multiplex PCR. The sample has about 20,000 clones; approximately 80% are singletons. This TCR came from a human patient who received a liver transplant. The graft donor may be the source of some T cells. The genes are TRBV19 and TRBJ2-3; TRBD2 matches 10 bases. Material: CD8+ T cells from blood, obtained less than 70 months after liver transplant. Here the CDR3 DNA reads TGTGCCAGTAGGGCTAGCGGGGGTACAGATACGCAGTATTTT. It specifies CASRASGGTDTQYF.